This T cell receptor beta chain was recovered during a study of cytomegalovirus exposure and HLA in healthy donors. Study results and caveats: Analyses of presence and absence presupposed an approximately uniform sequencing depth across donors.

This clone was observed a few times. The antigen is undetermined. A multiplex PCR was run with 60 Vbeta primers and 13 Jbeta primers. Sequenced by immunoSEQ multiplex PCR; TCRdb stores in-frame clones only, minus some. The table records approximately 290,000 clones, 80% of them present only once. Germline values: CDR1 SGHVS, CDR2 FNYEAQ. CDR3 length: 16 residues. The trim removed 1 base at V and 9 bases at J, leaving 10 bases unmatched. The source is a girl aged 2-10 years in good health and CMV-seronegative. Source material: PBMCs. The gene calls are TRBV7-6 and TRBJ2-1; 9 positions match TRBD1. CDR3 sequence reads: CASSLEATGGRGEQFF. The CDR3 DNA reads TGTGCCAGCAGCTTAGAGGCCACAGGGGGCAGAGGTGAGCAGTTCTTC.